This T cell receptor (beta chain) is drawn from a study of monozygotic twins with inflammatory bowel disease. Study-wide points: Clonotypes shared with others were fewer in IBD patients than in healthy twins, especially with disease activity. Twins classed as concordant or discordant showed no difference in repertoire similarity, possibly from limited power. Different T cell subtypes could not be distinguished.

TCRdb reprocessed the 5' RACE reads and keeps a single row for each CDR3 protein, giving no DNA. Here the sample table reports 150,000 to 200,000 distinct CDR3 sequences. Germline CDR1 is SEHNR and CDR2 is FQNEAQ (reference sequence). This CDR3 is built from 13 residues. Worth noting for this clonotype: No antigen is known for it.

The clonotype was recovered from a human donor with ulcerative colitis or Crohn's disease, or a healthy co-twin of an affected twin (not recorded which). The J gene is TRBJ2-4, the V gene TRBV7-9; TCRdb proposes TRBD2, but this gene call is untestable without DNA. The sequencing input was blood. CDR3 amino acids: CASSLAQRDIQYF.